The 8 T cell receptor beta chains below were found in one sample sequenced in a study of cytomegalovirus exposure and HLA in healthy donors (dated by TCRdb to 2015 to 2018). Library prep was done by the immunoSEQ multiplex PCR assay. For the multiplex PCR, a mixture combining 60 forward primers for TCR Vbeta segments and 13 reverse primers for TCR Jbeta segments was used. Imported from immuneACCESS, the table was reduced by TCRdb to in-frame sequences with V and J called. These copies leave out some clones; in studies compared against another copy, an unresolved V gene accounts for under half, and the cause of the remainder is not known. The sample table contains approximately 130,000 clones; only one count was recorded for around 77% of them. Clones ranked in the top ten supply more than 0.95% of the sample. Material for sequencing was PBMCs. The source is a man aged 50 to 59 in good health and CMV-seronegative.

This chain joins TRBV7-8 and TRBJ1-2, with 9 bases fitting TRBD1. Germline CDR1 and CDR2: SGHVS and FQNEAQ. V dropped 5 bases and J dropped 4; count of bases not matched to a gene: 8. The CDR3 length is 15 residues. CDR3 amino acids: CASSIDRGGFYGYTF. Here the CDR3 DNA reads TGTGCCAGCAGCATAGACAGGGGGGGATTCTATGGCTACACCTTC. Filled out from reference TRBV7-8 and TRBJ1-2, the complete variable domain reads GAGVSQSPRYKVAKRGQDVALRCDPISGHVSLFWYQQALGQGPEFLTYFQNEAQLDKSGLPSDRFFAERPEGSVSTLKIQRTQQEDSAVYLCASSIDRGGFYGYTFGSGTRLTVV.

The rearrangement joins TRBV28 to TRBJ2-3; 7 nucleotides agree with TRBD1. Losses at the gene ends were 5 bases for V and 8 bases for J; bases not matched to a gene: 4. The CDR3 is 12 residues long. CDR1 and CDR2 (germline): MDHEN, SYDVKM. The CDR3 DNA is TGTGCCAGCAGTGACAGGGCAGGTACGCAGTATTTT. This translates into CASSDRAGTQYF.

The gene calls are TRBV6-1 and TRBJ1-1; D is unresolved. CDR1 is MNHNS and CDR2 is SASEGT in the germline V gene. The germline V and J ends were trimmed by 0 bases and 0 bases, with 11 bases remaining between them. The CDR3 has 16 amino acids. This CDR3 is CASSEARRRMNTEAFF. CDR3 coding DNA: TGTGCCAGCAGTGAAGCGAGGCGGAGGATGAACACTGAAGCTTTCTTT.

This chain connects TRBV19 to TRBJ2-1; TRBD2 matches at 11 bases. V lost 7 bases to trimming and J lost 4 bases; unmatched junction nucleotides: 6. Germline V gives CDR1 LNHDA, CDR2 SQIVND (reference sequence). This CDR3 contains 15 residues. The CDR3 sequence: CASTASGRPYNEQFF. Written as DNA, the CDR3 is TGTGCCAGTACCGCTAGCGGGAGGCCTTACAATGAGCAGTTCTTC.

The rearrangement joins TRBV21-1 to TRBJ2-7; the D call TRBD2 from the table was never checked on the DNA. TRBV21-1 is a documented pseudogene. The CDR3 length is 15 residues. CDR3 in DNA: TGTGCCAGCAGCAAAGCCGGGAGGCACTCCTACGAGCAGTACTTC. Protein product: CASSKAGRHSYEQYF.

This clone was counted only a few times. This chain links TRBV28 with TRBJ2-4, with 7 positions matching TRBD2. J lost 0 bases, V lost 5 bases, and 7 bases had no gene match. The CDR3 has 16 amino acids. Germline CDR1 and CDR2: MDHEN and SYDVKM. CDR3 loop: CASSTGGRVAKNIQYF. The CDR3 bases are TGTGCCAGCAGTACTGGCGGGAGAGTAGCCAAAAACATTCAGTACTTC.

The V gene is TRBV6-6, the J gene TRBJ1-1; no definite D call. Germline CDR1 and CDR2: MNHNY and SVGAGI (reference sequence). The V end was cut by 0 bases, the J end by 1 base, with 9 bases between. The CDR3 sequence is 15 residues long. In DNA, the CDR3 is TGTGCCAGCAGTTACTCGAGGGCGGAGAACACTGAAGCTTTCTTT. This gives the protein CASSYSRAENTEAFF.

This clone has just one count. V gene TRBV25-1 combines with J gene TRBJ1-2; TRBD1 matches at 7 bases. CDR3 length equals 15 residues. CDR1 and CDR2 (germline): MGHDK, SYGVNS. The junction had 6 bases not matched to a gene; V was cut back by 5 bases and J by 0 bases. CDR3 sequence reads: CASSWGDSANYGYTF. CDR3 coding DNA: TGTGCCAGCAGTTGGGGGGACAGCGCTAACTATGGCTACACCTTC.